The next 10 T cell receptor beta chains were all read from a single sample in a study of blood T cell repertoires in COVID-19. Repertoires were generated with immunoSEQ multiplex PCR, while TCRdb's copy carries only in-frame clones and drops some. Of about 140,000 clones in the sample, around 84% were seen once. The sample was peripheral blood. These TCRs come from a woman aged 55-70 years with acute or convalescent COVID-19.

The gene calls are TRBV5-1 and TRBJ2-2; 8 bases are shared with TRBD1. The length of the CDR3 is 15 residues. J was trimmed by 0 bases and V by 3 bases; bases with no gene match: 1. CDR1 is SGHRS and CDR2 is YFSETQ in the germline V gene. The CDR3 nucleotides read TGCGCCAGCAGCTCGGGACAGGCGAACACCGGGGAGCTGTTTTTT. Translating gives CASSSGQANTGELFF.

This chain connects TRBV10-3 to TRBJ2-7, with D perhaps TRBD2 (5 bases). Per germline, CDR1 ENHRY and CDR2 SYGVKD. V lost 0 bases, J lost 3 bases, and 12 bases lay in between. The CDR3 is 15 residues long. CDR3 residues: CAISESTGLSYEQYF. CDR3 nucleotides: TGTGCCATCAGTGAGTCGACGGGGTTAAGCTACGAGCAGTACTTC.

This clone was detected once. The J gene is TRBJ1-2, the V gene TRBV9, with TRBD1 matching over 8 bases. Trimming at V came to 2 bases and at J to 1 base, leaving 1 base not matched to a gene. CDR1 and CDR2 from the germline V gene are SGDLS and YYNGEE. The CDR3 contains 14 residues. CDR3 coding DNA: TGTGCCAGCAGCGTCGACAGGGGTAACTATGGCTACACCTTC. It translates to CASSVDRGNYGYTF.

In this sample, this clone turned up once. The chain employs TRBV7-2 and TRBJ2-3, with a possible D match to TRBD2 (7 bases). Looked up from germline, CDR1 is SGHTA and CDR2 is FQGNSA. This CDR3 has 14 amino acids. Between the trimmed V and J ends, which lost 5 bases and 6 bases, there was a span of 15 bases. The DNA for the CDR3 is TGTGCCAGCAGCCCTCAGGGAGGGGGGGATACGCAGTATTTT. It translates to CASSPQGGGDTQYF.

The gene calls are TRBV30 and TRBJ1-4; D perhaps matches TRBD1 (5 bases). This CDR3 has 11 residues. The germline gives CDR1 GTSNPN, CDR2 SVGIG (reference sequence). V was pared by 2 bases and J by 10 bases, with 8 bases between. CDR3 nucleotide sequence: TGTGCCTGGAGTATGGGGGGAAAACTGTTTTTT. Translated: CAWSMGGKLFF.

The J gene is TRBJ2-3, the V gene TRBV30; TRBD2 matches 8 bases. The CDR3 is 14 residues long. The trim removed 0 bases at V and 1 base at J, leaving 0 bases unmatched. Per the germline V gene, CDR1 is GTSNPN and CDR2 is SVGIG (reference sequence). DNA for the CDR3: TGTGCCTGGAGTGTAGCGGGGGGCACAGATACGCAGTATTTT. Amino acids: CAWSVAGGTDTQYF.

CDR3: CSVVAGGSREKLFF. CDR3 sequence (DNA): TGCAGCGTTGTTGCAGGGGGGTCGAGGGAAAAACTGTTTTTT. V and J are TRBV29-1 and TRBJ1-4; 7 bases are a match to TRBD1. CDR3 size: 14 residues. The germline gives CDR1 SQVTM, CDR2 ANQGSEA. Trimming at V came to 4 bases and at J to 8 bases, leaving 10 bases not matched to a gene.

This chain joins TRBV11-2 and TRBJ2-3, with 9 bases aligning to TRBD2. CDR1 and CDR2 (germline): SGHAT, FQNNGV. Losses at the gene ends were 7 bases for V and 0 bases for J; bases not matched to a gene: 8. The CDR3 is 16 residues long. CDR3 sequence: CASTLMTSGSTDTQYF. CDR3 bases: TGTGCCAGCACCCTCATGACTAGCGGAAGCACAGATACGCAGTATTTT.

V gene TRBV2 combines with J gene TRBJ2-5; 12 bases agree with TRBD1. In germline, CDR1 is SNHLY, CDR2 FYNNEI. Trimming cost V 4 bases and J 4 bases; bases outside gene matches: 13. This CDR3 comprises 18 residues. CDR3 bases: TGTGCCAGCAGTGGGGGACAGGGGGCTCCCCACCATCGAGAGACCCAGTACTTC. The encoded protein is CASSGGQGAPHHRETQYF.

CDR3: CASSLFWLASGGASPYNEQFF. CDR3 in DNA: TGTGCCAGCAGTTTATTTTGGCTGGCTAGCGGGGGGGCATCCCCCTACAATGAGCAGTTCTTC. The chain couples TRBV27 to TRBJ2-1, with 12 bases that match TRBD2. Germline V gene data show CDR1 as MNHEY and CDR2 as SMNVEV (reference sequence). Trimming took 1 base from V and 2 from J; bases not matched to a gene: 15. The CDR3 is made up of 21 amino acids.